A selection of T cell receptor beta chains follows, all from one sample in a study of control samples from healthy donors and cancer patients. Some clones are missing from TCRdb's copy, which holds only in-frame ones; the method was immunoSEQ multiplex PCR. This table has roughly 200,000 clones, 85% to 95% appearing once. The sequenced sample consisted of blood. These receptors all come from a man aged 50 to 59 in good health. The CDR3 runs from the conserved cysteine through the conserved F or W. The order of the fields is J gene, clone size, D gene, V gene, CDR3 DNA, CDR3 protein. A D gene is named only where the DNA matches it firmly. Expanded clones get a size class; other rows say once, few or many, or leave the size out.

j_call: TRBJ1-2; clone_size: -; d_call: TRBD1; v_call: TRBV18; cdr3_nt: TGTGCCAGCTCACCTCAGGGGGCTAATGGCTACACCTTC; cdr3_aa: CASSPQGANGYTF
j_call: TRBJ1-1; clone_size: -; d_call: -; v_call: TRBV7-9; cdr3_nt: TGTGCCAGCACTTTGGGGGGGAACACTGAAGCTTTCTTT; cdr3_aa: CASTLGGNTEAFF
j_call: TRBJ1-2; clone_size: -; d_call: -; v_call: TRBV30; cdr3_nt: TGTGCCTGCACGGCCTACTATGGCTACACCTTC; cdr3_aa: CACTAYYGYTF
j_call: TRBJ1-5; clone_size: once; d_call: -; v_call: TRBV7-2; cdr3_nt: TGTGCCAGCAGCTCGTTCACCTACCAGCCCCAGCATTTT; cdr3_aa: CASSSFTYQPQHF
j_call: TRBJ1-1; clone_size: -; d_call: -; v_call: TRBV3-1/TRBV3-2; cdr3_nt: TGTGCCAGCAGCATGAACACTGAAGCTTTCTTT; cdr3_aa: CASSMNTEAFF
j_call: TRBJ1-6; clone_size: -; d_call: -; v_call: TRBV6-5; cdr3_nt: TGTGCCAGCAGTTACGACGGCGGGTGGGGGGATTCCCTCCACTTT; cdr3_aa: CASSYDGGWGDSLHF
j_call: TRBJ2-3; clone_size: -; d_call: TRBD2; v_call: TRBV5-1; cdr3_nt: TGCGCCAGCAGCCCCGGGACTAGCGGGGGGGCGGATACGCAGTATTTT; cdr3_aa: CASSPGTSGGADTQYF
j_call: TRBJ1-4; clone_size: -; d_call: -; v_call: TRBV3-1/TRBV3-2; cdr3_nt: TGTGCCAGCAGCATCCGACAGACAACTAATGAAAAACTGTTTTTT; cdr3_aa: CASSIRQTTNEKLFF
j_call: TRBJ2-2; clone_size: -; d_call: -; v_call: TRBV2; cdr3_nt: TGTGCCAGCAGTGAAATCCGGGGGAGAGGGGAGCTGTTTTTT; cdr3_aa: CASSEIRGRGELFF
j_call: TRBJ1-3; clone_size: -; d_call: -; v_call: TRBV6-2/TRBV6-3; cdr3_nt: TGTGCCAGCAGTTACGGAAACACCATATATTTT; cdr3_aa: CASSYGNTIYF
j_call: TRBJ2-5; clone_size: once; d_call: -; v_call: TRBV2; cdr3_nt: TGTGCCAGCAACAACGGCCTAGGAGTGGGGATACAGTACTTC; cdr3_aa: CASNNGLGVGIQYF
j_call: TRBJ2-3; clone_size: -; d_call: -; v_call: TRBV7-9; cdr3_nt: TGTGCCAGCAGCCGCCGGGAGACAGATACGCAGTATTTT; cdr3_aa: CASSRRETDTQYF
j_call: TRBJ1-1; clone_size: -; d_call: -; v_call: TRBV5-6; cdr3_nt: TGTGCCAGCAGCTTGGAACCCAGGGGCGGGACTGAAGCTTTCTTT; cdr3_aa: CASSLEPRGGTEAFF
j_call: TRBJ1-2; clone_size: -; d_call: TRBD1; v_call: TRBV2; cdr3_nt: TGTGCCAGCAGGGAGGACAGGGATGGCTACACCTTC; cdr3_aa: CASREDRDGYTF
j_call: TRBJ1-2; clone_size: -; d_call: -; v_call: TRBV11-2; cdr3_nt: TGTGCCAGCAGCTTAGAAGCGGGAGGTGGCTACACCTTC; cdr3_aa: CASSLEAGGGYTF
j_call: TRBJ2-1; clone_size: -; d_call: TRBD2; v_call: TRBV19; cdr3_nt: TGTGCCAGTAGACCTCGGGGGGGCCGCAATGAGCAGTTCTTC; cdr3_aa: CASRPRGGRNEQFF
j_call: TRBJ1-4; clone_size: -; d_call: TRBD1; v_call: TRBV19; cdr3_nt: TGTGCCAGTAGTCCCCGGACAGGGGGGAATGAAAAACTGTTTTTT; cdr3_aa: CASSPRTGGNEKLFF
j_call: TRBJ1-1; clone_size: once; d_call: -; v_call: TRBV12-2; cdr3_nt: TGTGCAAGTCGCTTAGGACTATGGGTGAACACTGAAGCTTTCTTT; cdr3_aa: CASRLGLWVNTEAFF